This T cell receptor (beta chain) is from a study of shared clonotypes between healthy human individuals. As for the study in general: Donors consisted of two women and three men between 18 and 49. Study outcomes and limitations: Although depth was large, rarefaction showed that sequencing of the sorted subsets was incomplete.

This clone appeared a single time. The antigen is undetermined. CD45RO-negative, CCR7-selected cells formed the naive CD8 fraction, which excluded terminally differentiated effector memory CD45RA+ cells. Sequenced by immunoSEQ multiplex PCR; TCRdb stores in-frame clones only, minus some. The top ten hold around 1.1% of the sample, which has just over 2,000,000 clones, approximately 94% seen once. The length of the CDR3 is 16 residues. The V gene lost 2 bases and the J gene lost 0 bases, with 12 bases spanning the gap. Germline CDR1 and CDR2: ENHRY and SYGVKD. The sample consisted of naive CD8+ T cells sorted from blood. This chain joins TRBV10-3 and TRBJ2-3; a weak D match, TRBD2 (5 bases). This TCR derives from a man younger than 35 in good health. DNA of the CDR3: TGTGCCATCAGTGAGAGGAGCGGTCCTAGCACAGATACGCAGTATTTT. It specifies CAISERSGPSTDTQYF.